The rows below give T cell receptor beta chains drawn from one sample of a study of blood T cells in healthy people across ages. TCRdb re-called the 5' RACE reads with MiXCR, one entry per CDR3 protein. This table has 910,000 or so distinct CDR3 sequences, roughly 47% appearing once. The sample taken for sequencing was blood. These TCRs come from a woman aged 55-69 years in good health. Each CDR3 is given with its conserved first and last residue. D genes are given only for firm matches. Part of the rows lack a size; the others show once, few, many or a class for expanded clones.

.	16	TRBV28	TRBJ2-5	TRBD2	TGTGCCAGCACCTTAGCGGCTAGCGGAAAACAAGAGACCCAGTACTTC	CASTLAASGKQETQYF
few	13	TRBV12-3/TRBV12-4	TRBJ1-2	.	TGTGCCAGCAGCGTAAGACAGACCTATGGCTACACCTTC	CASSVRQTYGYTF
once	17	TRBV6-5	TRBJ2-3	TRBD2	TGTGCCAGCAGTTACTCCCTACTAGCGGCGAGCACAGATACGCAGTATTTT	CASSYSLLAASTDTQYF
.	13	TRBV20-1	TRBJ2-7	.	TGCAGTGCCACGCGTGGGTCGAGCTACGAGCAGTACTTC	CSATRGSSYEQYF
.	15	TRBV5-6	TRBJ2-3	TRBD2	TGTGCCAGCAGCGCCGGGGATAGCGGGTGGGATACGCAGTATTTT	CASSAGDSGWDTQYF
once	15	TRBV6-6	TRBJ2-4	.	TGTGCCAGCAGTTACTCCCTCTTGGAGCGTCCTGAGCAGTACTTC	CASSYSLLERPEQYF
few	17	TRBV5-5	TRBJ2-3	TRBD1	TGTGCCAGCAGCTTTCATGACCGGGACAGCCGCACAGATACGCAGTATTTT	CASSFHDRDSRTDTQYF
few	13	TRBV10-3	TRBJ2-7	.	TGTGCCATCAGTGCCGCGGGCTCCTACGAGCAGTACTTC	CAISAAGSYEQYF
once	14	TRBV11-2	TRBJ1-1	.	TGTGCCAGCAGACTGGAGGGATCCGACACTGAAGCTTTCTTT	CASRLEGSDTEAFF
once	15	TRBV7-3	TRBJ2-7	TRBD2	TGTGCCAGCAGCCCTAGCGGAGCAAGAAACTACGAGCAGTACTTC	CASSPSGARNYEQYF
.	15	TRBV6-5	TRBJ2-1	TRBD1	TGTGCCAGCAGTCACCGACAGGGCCCTTACAATGAGCAGTTCTTC	CASSHRQGPYNEQFF
.	13	TRBV29-1	TRBJ1-1	.	TGCAGCGTTCGCGGGGGCCGGAACACTGAAGCTTTCTTT	CSVRGGRNTEAFF
.	16	TRBV29-1	TRBJ2-3	.	TGCAGCGTTAGGGGATTATTTATGACTAGTGGGGATACGCAGTATTTT	CSVRGLFMTSGDTQYF
few	16	TRBV6-6	TRBJ1-4	.	TGTGCCAGCAGTCCGAACACAGGATTTACTAATGAAAAACTGTTTTTT	CASSPNTGFTNEKLFF
.	13	TRBV28	TRBJ1-2	.	TGTGCCAGCAGTGTAGAAGAGAACTATGGCTACACCTTC	CASSVEENYGYTF
few	13	TRBV6-1	TRBJ2-7	.	TGTGCCAGCAGGATAGACACACTCTACGAGCAGTACTTC	CASRIDTLYEQYF
.	14	TRBV29-1	TRBJ2-5	.	TGCAGCGGGGTCTGGAGCGCGACCGGGGAGACCCAGTACTTC	CSGVWSATGETQYF
few	17	TRBV6-1	TRBJ1-6	.	TGTGCCAGCAGCGGGCTTCCCGTCGGGACCGCCAATTCACCCCTCCACTTT	CASSGLPVGTANSPLHF
once	15	TRBV6-2/TRBV6-3	TRBJ2-5	.	TGTGCCAGCAGTCGAGGTCTTACCGTAGGAGAGACCCAGTACTTC	CASSRGLTVGETQYF
.	17	TRBV7-2	TRBJ2-1	TRBD2	TGTGCCAGCAGCTTAGGGTGGTTGACTAGCGGGAGTGATGAGCAGTTCTTC	CASSLGWLTSGSDEQFF
few	16	TRBV4-1	TRBJ2-1	.	TGCGCCAGCAGCCAAGGAATGGGCGGCGGCTACAATGAGCAGTTCTTC	CASSQGMGGGYNEQFF
.	19	TRBV6-1	TRBJ2-7	.	TGTGCCAGCAGCCGTGGGAGTCTGGGACACAAATTAAATACCTACGAGCAGTACTTC	CASSRGSLGHKLNTYEQYF
.	14	TRBV5-4	TRBJ1-2	TRBD1	TGTGCCAGCAGCTCCGACAGGGGACCCTATGGCTACACCTTC	CASSSDRGPYGYTF
few	17	TRBV4-2	TRBJ2-5	TRBD2	TGTGCCAGCAGCCGAAGACTAGCGGGAGGGGGCGAAGAGACCCAGTACTTC	CASSRRLAGGGEETQYF
.	13	TRBV21-1	TRBJ2-7	.	TGTGCCAGCACCCCAGGTTCCCCCTACGAGCAGTACTTC	CASTPGSPYEQYF
few	14	TRBV7-9	TRBJ1-2	TRBD1	TGTGCCAGCAGCGTAGCCGACAGGGCCTGGGGCTACACCTTC	CASSVADRAWGYTF
.	15	TRBV6-6	TRBJ2-3	.	TGTGCCAGCAGTTACTCAACAAAGGCGACAGATACGCAGTATTTT	CASSYSTKATDTQYF
.	12	TRBV3-1	TRBJ1-1	.	TGTGCCAGCAGTCTTGGGGGGAAGAGGGCTTTCTTT	CASSLGGKRAFF
.	15	TRBV30	TRBJ2-7	TRBD2	TGTGCCTGGAGAGCTGTGGTAGGACTAGTCTACGAGCAGTACTTC	CAWRAVVGLVYEQYF